Reported below is one T cell receptor (beta chain). Its matching antigen is unknown. Although they were nominally healthy when sampled, donors likely had unrecorded immune exposures. This specimen belongs to a study of cytomegalovirus exposure and HLA in healthy donors. About the study: Prior work identified 95 million to 120 million unique TCR beta sequences in 190 million or so T cells. Samples from HLA-typed donors yielded 85 million to 95 million unique TCRs in an early data release. General observations from the study: The study listed 150 to 200 cytomegalovirus-associated TCR beta chains.

The CDR3 length is 14 residues. Trimming shortened V by 5 bases and J by 0 bases, and 11 bases separated the two germline ends. CDR1 SGHTS and CDR2 YDEGEE come from the germline V gene. The PCR made use of 60 Vbeta and 13 Jbeta primers. Profiled with immunoSEQ multiplex PCR; TCRdb holds only in-frame clones, not every one. The sample shows 100,000 to 150,000 clones, about four fifths of them seen only once. The TCR comes from a human donor in good health. The rearrangement links TRBV5-8 to TRBJ1-1; D is perhaps TRBD1 (6 bases). Sequencing was carried out using PBMCs. Here the CDR3 reads CASSPTGMNTEAFF. The CDR3 DNA is TGTGCCAGCAGTCCGACAGGCATGAACACTGAAGCTTTCTTT.